This entry lists 19 T cell receptor beta chains sequenced from one sample in a study of human T cells and chemical hapten exposure. TCRdb reanalysed the RACE reads using MiXCR and keeps one entry per CDR3 protein. Of roughly 97,000 distinct CDR3 sequences listed, roughly a quarter are singletons. This sample's time point: patch test 3, about 24 weeks after DPC sensitization. Indicated treatment: therapeutic diphenylcyclopropenone sensitization with weekly scalp DPC. Sequenced here: whole blood, sampled in connection with sensitization to the hapten diphenylcyclopropenone (DPC). The receptors derive from a man between 40 and 49 years old with alopecia areata. Some clones in this sample may be carry-over from other donors' samples.

The chain is built from TRBV6-2 or TRBV6-3 and TRBJ1-6; D might be TRBD1 (5 bases). The CDR3 is 15 residues long. V dropped 7 bases and J dropped 7 bases, with 17 bases sitting between them. In germline, CDR1 is MNHEY, CDR2 SVGEGT. Written as DNA, the CDR3 is TGTGCCAGCAAACCTAGACAACCAGGGAATTCACCCCTCCACTTT. This encodes CASKPRQPGNSPLHF.

The rearrangement links TRBV18 to TRBJ1-2, with D possibly TRBD1 on 5 matching bases. The CDR3 has 17 residues. V was shortened by 2 bases and J by 4 bases, with 20 bases between the two germline ends. Per germline, CDR1 KGHSH and CDR2 LQKENI. The CDR3 DNA follows: TGTGCCAGCTCACCAGCACACCGGGGCGGACGGGGCTATGGCTACACCTTC. It yields the protein CASSPAHRGGRGYGYTF.

This clonotype is termed medium-sized. V gene TRBV29-1 combines with J gene TRBJ2-1; 11 bases agree with TRBD2. The CDR3 contains 14 residues. V lost 4 bases to trimming and J lost 10 bases; unmatched junction nucleotides: 9. CDR1 and CDR2 (germline): SQVTM, ANQGSEA. CDR3 nucleotides: TGCAGCGTTGTCTCCGGGACTAGCGGAAGAGAGCAGTTCTTC. Residues: CSVVSGTSGREQFF.

This clonotype showed up just a few times. The gene calls are TRBV27 and TRBJ1-1; maybe TRBD1 (5 bases). In germline, CDR1 is MNHEY, CDR2 SMNVEV (reference sequence). V shed 4 bases and J shed 1 base, with 13 bases lying between them. The CDR3 totals 15 residues. The DNA for the CDR3 is TGTGCCAGCAGTTGGGGGTCGGCGAGGAACACTGAAGCTTTCTTT. Translated, it gives CASSWGSARNTEAFF.

V usage is TRBV15 and J usage is TRBJ2-5; no clear D. Trimming took 0 bases from V and 1 from J, leaving 3 bases between them. The germline V gene encodes CDR1 LNHNV and CDR2 YYDKDF (reference sequence). The CDR3 runs 13 residues. The CDR3 coding sequence is TGTGCCACCAGCAGAGATGCCCAAGAGACCCAGTACTTC. The encoded protein is CATSRDAQETQYF.

CDR3 sequence reads: CSVPGRDEEKLFF. CDR3 nucleotides: TGCAGCGTCCCCGGAAGGGATGAAGAAAAACTGTTTTTT. The chain uses TRBV29-1 and TRBJ1-4; D is unresolved. Deletions cut 6 bases from V and 8 bases from J, with 16 bases between. The CDR3 sequence is 13 residues long. Germline V gives CDR1 SQVTM, CDR2 ANQGSEA.

The J gene is TRBJ2-5, the V gene TRBV7-2; D remains ambiguous. V was shortened by 6 bases and J by 2 bases, with 7 bases between the two germline ends. This CDR3 is built from 12 residues. Germline V gene data show CDR1 as SGHTA and CDR2 as FQGNSA. The CDR3 DNA sequence: TGTGCCAGCAGTTATAAGCAAGAGACCCAGTACTTC. It is translated as CASSYKQETQYF.

The chain combines TRBV12-3 or TRBV12-4 with TRBJ1-5; D is undetermined. V lost 6 bases, J lost 9 bases, and 18 bases lay in between. The CDR3 sequence is 14 residues long. The CDR3 DNA reads as TGTGCCAGCAGCCCTACAGCGGCTATGGGGCCCCAGCATTTT. It translates to CASSPTAAMGPQHF.

This clonotype was detected a few times. V and J are TRBV6-5 and TRBJ2-2; D is possibly TRBD1 (5 bases). The V gene's germline CDR1 is MNHEY and CDR2 SVGAGI. This CDR3 has 15 residues. V was trimmed by 4 bases and J by 2 bases, leaving 11 bases between them. The CDR3 loop reads CASSLTELNTGELFF. The CDR3, as DNA: TGTGCCAGCAGTTTGACAGAACTTAACACCGGGGAGCTGTTTTTT.

The rearrangement joins TRBV12-3 or TRBV12-4 to TRBJ2-1; unclear D gene. The CDR3 sequence is 11 residues long. V was pared by 7 bases and J by 4 bases, with 5 bases between. In nucleotides, the CDR3 is TGTGCCAGCAACCAGTACAATGAGCAGTTCTTC. The encoded protein is CASNQYNEQFF.

The rearrangement uses TRBV5-4 and TRBJ2-5; D assignment may be TRBD1 or TRBD2 (5 bases each). This CDR3 has 15 amino acids. The ends were cut back, 1 base at V and 2 bases at J, with 12 bases in the middle. CDR1 is SGHNT and CDR2 is YYREEE in the germline V gene (reference sequence). For the CDR3, the DNA is TGTGCCAGCAGCTTGCTGGGGACGCCTCAAGAGACCCAGTACTTC. Translating it yields CASSLLGTPQETQYF.

This clonotype has a handful of counts. This chain joins TRBV29-1 and TRBJ2-6, with D possibly being TRBD2 (6 bases). The CDR3 spans 17 residues. Trimming stripped 1 base from V and 1 base from J, with 14 bases between. Germline lookup yields CDR1 SQVTM and CDR2 ANQGSEA. CDR3 in DNA: TGCAGCGTTGAAGGGGGGGTCTCTAGGTCTGGGGCCAACGTCCTGACTTTC. Its translation is CSVEGGVSRSGANVLTF.

The rearrangement joins TRBV28 to TRBJ1-4; D perhaps matches TRBD1 (6 bases). The CDR3 length is 15 residues. Between the trimmed V and J ends, which lost 6 bases and 0 bases, there was a span of 11 bases. CDR1 and CDR2 (germline): MDHEN, SYDVKM. The DNA of the CDR3 is TGTGCCAGCAGCCCCACAGGGTCAACTAATGAAAAACTGTTTTTT. Encoded protein: CASSPTGSTNEKLFF.

The chain combines TRBV4-1 with TRBJ1-5, with 7 bases matching TRBD1. This CDR3 has 15 amino acids. CDR1 and CDR2 (germline): MGHRA, YSYEKL. The trim removed 0 bases at V and 4 bases at J, leaving 3 bases unmatched. DNA of the CDR3: TGCGCCAGCAGCCAAGAGTCAGGGGGTAATCAGCCCCAGCATTTT. This codes for CASSQESGGNQPQHF.

This clonotype has a count of ten or more. This chain joins TRBV20-1 and TRBJ1-3; D gene unclear. From germline, CDR1 is DFQATT and CDR2 SNEGSKA (reference sequence). V lost 6 bases and J 4 bases, leaving 7 bases between the germline ends. This CDR3 region has 11 residues. This chain's CDR3 is CSAQVGNTIYF. The CDR3 DNA reads as TGCAGTGCCCAGGTCGGAAACACCATATATTTT.

This clonotype was counted many times. This sequence joins TRBV29-1 and TRBJ2-3, with D perhaps matching TRBD2 (6 bases). Germline loops: CDR1 SQVTM, CDR2 ANQGSEA. The CDR3 extends over 15 amino acids. Trimming removed 2 bases at V and 1 base at J, with 13 bases between. The DNA for the CDR3 is TGCAGCGTTGAAAGGTGGGAGGAGGGCACAGATACGCAGTATTTT. Amino acid sequence: CSVERWEEGTDTQYF.

This sequence joins TRBV28 and TRBJ2-3; the match to TRBD2 covers 9 bases. The CDR3 runs to 17 residues. Per germline, CDR1 MDHEN and CDR2 SYDVKM. CDR3 DNA sequence: TGTTCGTCCAGTTTTGACCTAGCGGGACTTAACACAGATACGCAGTATTTT. Translating gives CSSSFDLAGLNTDTQYF.

This chain connects TRBV6-6 to TRBJ2-7; a possible D gene is TRBD1 (5 bases). V lost 2 bases and J 6 bases, leaving 11 bases between the germline ends. Germline V gene sequence: CDR1 MNHNY, CDR2 SVGAGI (reference sequence). The CDR3 totals 13 residues. The DNA for the CDR3 is TGTGCCAGCAGTTACGGGATAGGGGTCGAGCAGTACTTC. The encoded protein is CASSYGIGVEQYF.

This clonotype was detected only a few times. This sequence joins TRBV2 and TRBJ1-1; 8 bases map to TRBD1. Germline-derived CDR1 and CDR2 are SNHLY and FYNNEI. V lost 8 bases, J lost 0 bases, and 8 bases stayed unmatched. The CDR3 is made up of 15 amino acids. As DNA, the CDR3 is TGTGCCAGCGGACAGGGCCTACGATTGAACACTGAAGCTTTCTTT. It is translated as CASGQGLRLNTEAFF.